One and the same sample provided the 25 T cell receptor beta chains below, sequenced in a study of cytomegalovirus exposure and HLA in healthy donors. Amplification used 60 Vbeta primers and 13 Jbeta primers. Measured with immunoSEQ multiplex PCR; TCRdb has only the in-frame clones, and not every one. Seen here are roughly 120,000 clones, about three quarters observed once, and the top ten hold approximately 7%. Specimen: PBMCs. These receptors originate from a man in his forties in good health and CMV-seropositive.

The chain has TRBV7-9 and TRBJ2-3, with 8 nucleotides matching TRBD2. V lost 3 bases and J lost 3; bases outside the gene matches: 5. Germline values: CDR1 SEHNR, CDR2 FQNEAQ (reference sequence). The CDR3 consists of 15 residues. This CDR3 is CASSFTSGRTDTQYF. CDR3 DNA: TGTGCCAGCAGCTTCACTAGCGGCAGAACAGATACGCAGTATTTT.

This sequence joins TRBV6-5 and TRBJ1-2, with D unresolved. Trimming stripped 0 bases from V and 7 bases from J, with 12 bases between. CDR1 and CDR2 (germline): MNHEY, SVGAGI. The CDR3 runs 14 residues. The CDR3 region is CASSYSDGSGGYTF. The CDR3 DNA sequence: TGTGCCAGCAGTTACTCCGACGGTTCGGGTGGCTACACCTTC.

The chain combines TRBV10-3 with TRBJ1-4; TRBD1 is a possible D gene (6 bases). CDR3 size: 14 residues. The V and J ends lost 6 bases and 8 bases respectively, with 16 bases between them. Germline-derived CDR1 and CDR2 are ENHRY and SYGVKD. The CDR3 protein is CAIRGPGQGEKLFF. CDR3 DNA: TGTGCCATCAGGGGCCCAGGGCAGGGGGAAAAACTGTTTTTT.

The chain carries TRBV19 and TRBJ1-4; 7 nucleotides line up with TRBD1. V lost 5 bases and J lost 9; bases outside the gene matches: 12. This CDR3 is 15 amino acids long. Germline loops: CDR1 LNHDA, CDR2 SQIVND (reference sequence). The CDR3 loop reads CASSWDDRELKKLFF. CDR3 DNA: TGTGCCAGTAGTTGGGACGACAGGGAATTGAAAAAACTGTTTTTT.

The rearrangement joins TRBV7-9 to TRBJ2-3, with 9 bases fitting TRBD1. This CDR3 region has 15 residues. The germline V gene encodes CDR1 SEHNR and CDR2 FQNEAQ (reference sequence). V was pared by 7 bases and J by 3 bases, with 8 bases of the junction left unmatched. The CDR3 protein is CASTLPDRGTDTQYF. The CDR3 DNA is TGTGCCAGCACCTTGCCGGACAGGGGTACAGATACGCAGTATTTT. Based on the CDR3 plus reference TRBV7-9 and TRBJ2-3, the full variable domain is DTGVSQNPRHKITKRGQNVTFRCDPISEHNRLYWYRQTLGQGPEFLTYFQNEAQLEKSRLLSDRFSAERPKGSFSTLEIQRTEQGDSAMYLCASTLPDRGTDTQYFGPGTRLTVL.

This clone was counted only a few times. The chain carries TRBV6-5 and TRBJ2-2; D might be TRBD1 (6 bases). The V gene's germline CDR1 is MNHEY and CDR2 SVGAGI. Trimming shortened V by 5 bases and J by 4 bases, and 14 bases separated the two germline ends. The CDR3 is made up of 15 amino acids. The CDR3 bases are TGTGCCAGCAGTAACAGGGTCCGGAGCACCGGGGAGCTGTTTTTT. As protein: CASSNRVRSTGELFF.

This chain connects TRBV27 to TRBJ2-1, with 7 bases aligning to TRBD2. V lost 2 bases to trimming and J lost 10 bases; unmatched junction nucleotides: 11. The CDR3 sequence is 15 residues long. Germline CDR1 and CDR2: MNHEY and SMNVEV (reference sequence). CDR3 nucleotides: TGTGCCAGCAGTTTAAGCGGGGTCCACAATGAGGAGCAGTTCTTC. Amino acid sequence: CASSLSGVHNEEQFF.

Only one count was recorded for this clone. V and J are TRBV27 and TRBJ1-1; tentatively, D is TRBD1 (5 bases). There are 12 residues in the CDR3. Germline V gene data show CDR1 as MNHEY and CDR2 as SMNVEV (reference sequence). V was trimmed by 8 bases and J by 5 bases, leaving 12 bases between them. The CDR3 spells CASGTGVTEAFF. The CDR3 DNA reads TGTGCCAGCGGAACGGGGGTTACTGAAGCTTTCTTT.

The chain carries TRBV5-1 and TRBJ2-2; perhaps TRBD1 as D (5 bases). Germline lookup yields CDR1 SGHRS and CDR2 YFSETQ. CDR3 size: 13 residues. Trimming stripped 4 bases from V and 7 bases from J, with 11 bases between. The CDR3 nucleotides are TGCGCCAGCAGCCGTAAACAGGACGGGGAGCTGTTTTTT. It yields the protein CASSRKQDGELFF.

V and J are TRBV11-2 and TRBJ2-5, with D possibly TRBD2 on 6 matching bases. The CDR3 totals 13 residues. Germline-derived CDR1 and CDR2 are SGHAT and FQNNGV. V was cut by 5 bases and J by 1 base, with 8 bases left in between. The CDR3 bases are TGTGCCAGCAGCCCGGGGGTCCAAGAGACCCAGTACTTC. Protein product: CASSPGVQETQYF.

The gene calls are TRBV5-1 and TRBJ1-5, with a weak D call TRBD1 (5 bases). Trimming cost V 0 bases and J 5 bases, with 12 bases left between them. Germline CDR1 and CDR2: SGHRS and YFSETQ. This CDR3 spans 15 amino acids. CDR3 sequence reads: CASSLGSGIHQPQHF. CDR3 DNA sequence: TGCGCCAGCAGCTTGGGGTCAGGGATACATCAGCCCCAGCATTTT.

The V gene is TRBV27, the J gene TRBJ1-2, with TRBD1 matching 9 bases. J gave up 8 bases and V 1 base, and 8 bases lay outside the gene matches. The CDR3 sequence is 15 residues long. Germline V gene data show CDR1 as MNHEY and CDR2 as SMNVEV (reference sequence). The CDR3 reads CASSLFPPTGGGYTF. The DNA for the CDR3 is TGTGCCAGCAGTTTATTCCCTCCGACAGGGGGGGGCTACACCTTC.

The chain has TRBV4-2 and TRBJ1-1; the D gene is possibly TRBD1 (5 bases). This CDR3 comprises 15 residues. Germline loops: CDR1 LGHNA, CDR2 YNFKEQ. Trimming cost V 3 bases and J 3 bases, with 14 bases left between them. The CDR3 region is CASSHPGGVDTEAFF. Written as DNA, the CDR3 is TGTGCCAGCAGCCATCCTGGGGGGGTCGACACTGAAGCTTTCTTT.

The genes are TRBV7-2 and TRBJ1-6, with D hard to call. With 7 bases removed from V and 7 bases from J, the gap between germline ends came to 14 bases. The CDR3 covers 14 residues. Germline V lookup: CDR1 SGHTA, CDR2 FQGNSA. Written as DNA, the CDR3 is TGTGCCAGCATCCCGGCGGGAAGAAATTCACCCCTCCACTTT. Translating gives CASIPAGRNSPLHF.

This chain joins TRBV7-2 and TRBJ1-6; D uncertain. CDR1 is SGHTA and CDR2 is FQGNSA in the germline V gene. V lost 1 base to trimming and J lost 5 bases, with 18 bases between them. The CDR3 contains 18 residues. The CDR3 is CASSLEGEEAYDNSPLHF. The CDR3 DNA reads TGTGCCAGCAGCTTAGAGGGTGAGGAGGCTTATGATAATTCACCCCTCCACTTT.

V is TRBV2 and J is TRBJ2-2, with 9 bases identical to TRBD2. The length of the CDR3 is 15 residues. Germline CDR1 is SNHLY and CDR2 is FYNNEI. V lost 6 bases, J lost 4 bases, and 6 bases stayed unmatched. CDR3: CASRAGTSSTGELFF. DNA for the CDR3: TGTGCCAGCAGGGCTGGGACTAGCTCCACCGGGGAGCTGTTTTTT. Full variable domain (outside the CDR3, taken from reference TRBV2 and TRBJ2-2): EPEVTQTPSHQVTQMGQEVILRCVPISNHLYFYWYRQILGQKVEFLVSFYNNEISEKSEIFDDQFSVERPDGSNFTLKIRSTKLEDSAMYFCASRAGTSSTGELFFGEGSRLTVL.

The V call is TRBV9, the J call TRBJ1-1; D may be TRBD1 (5 bases). Germline V CDR1 and CDR2: SGDLS, YYNGEE. The CDR3 runs to 16 residues. V was clipped by 0 bases and J by 7 bases, with 19 bases between them. The CDR3 nucleotides are TGTGCCAGCAGCGTAGGTGGCGGGGCTGGGGACGTTGAAGCTTTCTTT. Its translation is CASSVGGGAGDVEAFF.

The V call is TRBV28, the J call TRBJ2-7, with 9 bases that match TRBD1. The J segment lost 6 bases and the V segment lost 4 bases, leaving 4 bases of the junction unmatched. Germline V lookup: CDR1 MDHEN, CDR2 SYDVKM. The CDR3 has 13 residues. The CDR3 loop reads CASSYRGPSEQYF. The CDR3 bases are TGTGCCAGCAGTTACAGGGGGCCCAGCGAGCAGTACTTC. The full variable domain, completed using reference TRBV28 and TRBJ2-7, is DVKVTQSSRYLVKRTGEKVFLECVQDMDHENMFWYRQDPGLGLRLIYFSYDVKMKEKGDIPEGYSVSREKKERFSLILESASTNQTSMYLCASSYRGPSEQYFGPGTRLTVT.

This rearrangement joins TRBV5-8 to TRBJ2-3; no reliable D call. The CDR3 loop spans 14 amino acids. Germline loops: CDR1 SGHTS, CDR2 YDEGEE. Between the trimmed V and J ends, which lost 0 bases and 4 bases, there was a span of 9 bases. This CDR3 reads CASSLGRAPDTQYF. The DNA of the CDR3 is TGTGCCAGCAGCTTGGGTCGCGCCCCAGATACGCAGTATTTT.

The chain combines TRBV30 with TRBJ2-1, with 15 bases aligning to TRBD2. Germline assignment: CDR1 GTSNPN and CDR2 SVGIG (reference sequence). The CDR3 consists of 17 residues. With V trimmed by 8 bases and J by 0 bases, 8 bases remained unmatched. The CDR3 DNA follows: TGTGCCGGGGGGACTAGCGGGAGGAAACGCTCCTACAATGAGCAGTTCTTC. This sequence encodes CAGGTSGRKRSYNEQFF.

The chain joins TRBV28 to TRBJ1-6; 9 bases match TRBD1. The germline V gene has CDR1 MDHEN and CDR2 SYDVKM. Trimming at V came to 3 bases and at J to 8 bases, leaving 2 bases not matched to a gene. This CDR3 has 14 residues. For the CDR3, the DNA is TGTGCCAGCAGTTTGGACAGGGGTCATTCACCCCTCCACTTT. It encodes CASSLDRGHSPLHF.

The rearrangement links TRBV10-3 to TRBJ2-7, with 7 nucleotides matching TRBD1. Germline V gene data show CDR1 as ENHRY and CDR2 as SYGVKD. J gave up 0 bases and V 5 bases, and 10 bases lay outside the gene matches. This CDR3 has 16 amino acids. CDR3 coding DNA: TGTGCCATCAGTAGAGAGGTTGCAGGGGGCTCCTACGAGCAGTACTTC. Residues: CAISREVAGGSYEQYF.

With regard to this clone: Distinct nucleotide sequences in the sample also encode this CDR3. The gene calls are TRBV7-9 and TRBJ2-3; 10 bases are shared with TRBD2. The V segment lost 1 base and the J segment 0 bases; nucleotides outside the gene matches: 1. The length of the CDR3 is 16 residues. Germline CDR1 reads SEHNR; CDR2 reads FQNEAQ (reference sequence). CDR3 bases: TGTGCCAGCAGCTTAGGACTAGCGGGCAGCACAGATACGCAGTATTTT. Translation: CASSLGLAGSTDTQYF.

Points on this clone: This specimen includes other DNA sequences encoding the same CDR3. The chain combines TRBV11-3 with TRBJ1-3; 8 positions agree with TRBD1. The CDR3 extends over 15 amino acids. Germline trimming cut 5 bases from V and 7 bases from J; bases unmatched to any gene: 10. Looked up from germline, CDR1 is SGHNT and CDR2 is YENEEA. The CDR3 nucleotides read TGTGCCAGCAGCCCTGGACAGGGCCCGGGTAACACCATATATTTT. Translated, it gives CASSPGQGPGNTIYF.

The V call is TRBV27, the J call TRBJ2-1, with TRBD2 matching over 8 bases. V shed 1 base and J 7 bases; nucleotides not matched to a gene: 12. The CDR3 runs to 17 residues. Germline assignment: CDR1 MNHEY and CDR2 SMNVEV (reference sequence). This CDR3 reads CASSLFLSGRGGNEQFF. In DNA, the CDR3 is TGTGCCAGCAGTTTATTCCTCAGCGGGAGAGGTGGGAATGAGCAGTTCTTC.